This TCR beta chain is drawn from a study of T cells in Graves' hyperthyroidism and ophthalmopathy. Study findings and constraints: Ophthalmopathy prediction by the model preceded onset by a median roughly 6 months. Most thyroid-expanded clonotypes above 0.001 were also found in blood.

A few counts support this clonotype. The antigen is unknown. Lactation, pregnancy, other autoimmune disease or uncontrolled infection excluded patients. The TCR beta CDR3 regions underwent amplification using RNA transcripts as the source. A first-round RT-PCR of the TCR CDR3 used the HTBI primer set. Using its own MiXCR run on the multiplex PCR reads, TCRdb lists one record per CDR3 protein. In the table there are hundreds of thousands of distinct CDR3 sequences, under 60% of which are singletons. The CDR3 sequence is 14 residues long. CDR1 and CDR2 (germline): KGHSY, FQNENV. The V end lost 1 base, the J end lost 3 bases, and 10 bases lay between the germline ends.

This receptor was identified in a woman aged 18-30 years with Graves' hyperthyroidism. Input material: peripheral blood or thyroid tissue (not recorded which). The chain carries TRBV16 and TRBJ2-7; no clear D gene. CDR3 region: CASSQFADVYEQYF. The CDR3 nucleotides are TGTGCCAGCAGCCAATTTGCGGACGTCTACGAGCAGTACTTC.